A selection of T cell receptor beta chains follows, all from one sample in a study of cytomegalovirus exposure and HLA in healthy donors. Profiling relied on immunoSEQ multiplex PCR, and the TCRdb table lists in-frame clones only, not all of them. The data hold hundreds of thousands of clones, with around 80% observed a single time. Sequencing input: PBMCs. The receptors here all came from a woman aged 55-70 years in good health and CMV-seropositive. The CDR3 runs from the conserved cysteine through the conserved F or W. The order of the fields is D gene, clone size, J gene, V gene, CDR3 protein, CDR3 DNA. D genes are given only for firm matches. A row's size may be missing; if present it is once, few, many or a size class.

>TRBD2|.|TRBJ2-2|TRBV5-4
CASSFSGGNTGELFF
TGTGCCAGCAGCTTCAGCGGGGGAAACACCGGGGAGCTGTTTTTT
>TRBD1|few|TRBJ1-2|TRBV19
CASSANRGRAHGYTF
TGTGCCAGTAGTGCTAACAGGGGCCGGGCTCATGGCTACACCTTC
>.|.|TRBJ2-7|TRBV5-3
CARSLEGSHEQYF
TGTGCCAGAAGCTTGGAAGGGAGCCACGAGCAGTACTTC
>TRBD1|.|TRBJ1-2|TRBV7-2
CASSPGTAYGYTF
TGTGCCAGCAGTCCAGGGACAGCGTATGGCTACACCTTC
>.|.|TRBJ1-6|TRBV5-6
CASSLLGGGFSPLHF
TGTGCCAGCAGCTTGTTGGGGGGGGGTTTTTCACCCCTCCACTTT
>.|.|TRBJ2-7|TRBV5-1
CASSLDSTYEQYF
TGCGCCAGCAGCTTGGACAGCACCTACGAGCAGTACTTC
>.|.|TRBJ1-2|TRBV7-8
CASSLRRGDYGYTF
TGTGCCAGCAGCTTAAGGAGGGGTGACTATGGCTACACCTTC
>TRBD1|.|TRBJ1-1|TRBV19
CASSNEPGQGTRAFF
TGTGCCAGTAGTAACGAACCGGGACAGGGCACCAGGGCTTTCTTT
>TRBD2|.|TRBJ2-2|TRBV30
CASGLANAGELFF
TGTGCCTCGGGACTAGCGAACGCCGGGGAGCTGTTTTTT
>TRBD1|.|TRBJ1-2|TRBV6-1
CASRGAGQSNYGYTF
TGTGCCAGCAGGGGGGCGGGACAGTCTAACTATGGCTACACCTTC
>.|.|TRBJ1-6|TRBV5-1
CASSLGWESSYNSPLHF
TGCGCCAGCAGCTTGGGCTGGGAGAGCTCCTATAATTCACCCCTCCACTTT
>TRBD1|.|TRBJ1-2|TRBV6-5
CASSYSRTGGGYGYTF
TGTGCCAGCAGTTACTCCAGGACAGGGGGGGGCTATGGCTACACCTTC
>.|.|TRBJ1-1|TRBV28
CASSLGGAVATEAFF
TGTGCCAGCAGTTTAGGGGGGGCGGTCGCCACTGAAGCTTTCTTT
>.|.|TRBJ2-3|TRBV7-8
CASGPIRGFTDTQYF
TGTGCCAGCGGCCCAATCAGGGGATTCACAGATACGCAGTATTTT
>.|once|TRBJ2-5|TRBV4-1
CASSQGSRNNQETQYF
TGCGCCAGCAGCCAAGGTTCTAGGAACAACCAAGAGACCCAGTACTTC
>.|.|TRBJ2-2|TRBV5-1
CASSLMGARDTGELFF
TGCGCCAGCAGCTTGATGGGGGCGCGTGACACCGGGGAGCTGTTTTTT
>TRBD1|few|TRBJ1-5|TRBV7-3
CASSTQGASNQPQHF
TGTGCCAGCAGCACCCAGGGGGCGAGCAATCAGCCCCAGCATTTT
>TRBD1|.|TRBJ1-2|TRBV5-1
CASSSQWTGVDGYTF
TGCGCCAGCAGCTCCCAATGGACAGGGGTCGATGGCTACACCTTC
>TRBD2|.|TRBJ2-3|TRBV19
CASSQGRGNTQYF
TGTGCCAGTAGTCAAGGGAGGGGTAACACGCAGTATTTT
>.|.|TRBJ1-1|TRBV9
CASSPHRAFRTEAFF
TGTGCCAGCAGCCCTCACAGGGCGTTCAGAACTGAAGCTTTCTTT
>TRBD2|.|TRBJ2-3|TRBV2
CASRGLAGDTQYF
TGTGCCAGCAGGGGACTAGCGGGAGATACGCAGTATTTT
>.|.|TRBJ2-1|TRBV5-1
CASSLFAGTPNEQFF
TGCGCCAGCAGCTTGTTTGCCGGGACTCCCAATGAGCAGTTCTTC
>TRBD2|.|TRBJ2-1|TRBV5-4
CASSSSGRANNEQFF
TGTGCCAGCAGCTCTAGCGGGAGGGCGAACAATGAGCAGTTCTTC
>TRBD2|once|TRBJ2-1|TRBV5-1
CASSFGGDEQFF
TGCGCCAGCAGCTTTGGGGGGGATGAGCAGTTCTTC
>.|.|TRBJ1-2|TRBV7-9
CASSSGGLYGYTF
TGTGCCAGCAGCAGCGGGGGTCTCTATGGCTACACCTTC
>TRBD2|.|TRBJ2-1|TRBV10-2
CASDLAGVSNEQFF
TGCGCCAGCGATCTAGCGGGAGTTAGTAATGAGCAGTTCTTC
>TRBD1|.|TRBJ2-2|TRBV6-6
CASTRQGAGGELFF
TGTGCCAGCACCCGACAGGGGGCAGGCGGGGAGCTGTTTTTT
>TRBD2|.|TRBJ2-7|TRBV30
CAWSLGSGIYEQYF
TGTGCCTGGAGCCTTGGTAGCGGGATCTACGAGCAGTACTTC
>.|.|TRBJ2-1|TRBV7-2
CASSLIAVVRYNEQFF
TGTGCCAGCAGCCTCATAGCGGTTGTCAGGTACAATGAGCAGTTCTTC
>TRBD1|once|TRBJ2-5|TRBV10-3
CAISGNRGLDQETQYF
TGTGCCATCAGTGGAAACAGGGGGCTGGACCAAGAGACCCAGTACTTC
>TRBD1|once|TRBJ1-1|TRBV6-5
CASSTGQGKSFF
TGTGCCAGCAGCACGGGACAGGGTAAATCTTTCTTT
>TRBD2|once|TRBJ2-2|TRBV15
CATSARLAGGSGELFF
TGTGCCACCAGCGCCCGACTAGCGGGAGGTTCCGGGGAGCTGTTTTTT
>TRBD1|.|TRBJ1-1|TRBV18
CASSPQGAPTEAFF
TGTGCCAGCTCACCCCAGGGGGCCCCCACTGAAGCTTTCTTT
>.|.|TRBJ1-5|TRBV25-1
CASSEREDSNQPQHF
TGTGCCAGCAGTGAAAGAGAGGATAGCAATCAGCCCCAGCATTTT
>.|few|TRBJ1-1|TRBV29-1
CSAERENTEAFF
TGCAGCGCAGAACGGGAGAACACTGAAGCTTTCTTT
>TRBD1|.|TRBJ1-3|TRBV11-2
CASSLLTGGQDTIYF
TGTGCCAGCAGCTTACTAACGGGGGGACAGGACACCATATATTTT
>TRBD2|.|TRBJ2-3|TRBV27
CASSRTSRGHATQYF
TGTGCCAGCAGCCGGACTAGCCGAGGTCACGCTACGCAGTATTTT
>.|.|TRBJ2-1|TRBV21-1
CASSPWWGGRGYNEQFF
TGTGCCAGCAGCCCGTGGTGGGGGGGGCGCGGGTACAATGAGCAGTTCTTC
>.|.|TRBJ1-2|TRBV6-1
CASSVGTTTGTGDYGYTF
TGTGCCAGCAGTGTAGGGACGACTACAGGGACGGGCGACTATGGCTACACCTTC
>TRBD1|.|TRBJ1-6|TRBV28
CASVPGQGFSIDNSPLHF
TGTGCCAGTGTTCCGGGACAGGGGTTCTCGATCGACAATTCACCCCTCCACTTT
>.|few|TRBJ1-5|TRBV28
CASSPRDTGYSNQPQHF
TGTGCCAGCAGTCCCAGGGACACAGGATATAGCAATCAGCCCCAGCATTTT
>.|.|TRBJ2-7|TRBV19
CATSERAGAISYEQYF
TGTGCCACCTCAGAACGGGCAGGGGCTATATCCTACGAGCAGTACTTC
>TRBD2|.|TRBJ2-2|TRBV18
CASSRLATNTGELFF
TGTGCCAGCTCACGACTAGCGACGAACACCGGGGAGCTGTTTTTT
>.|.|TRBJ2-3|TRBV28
CASGGPDTQYF
TGTGCCAGCGGTGGCCCAGATACGCAGTATTTT
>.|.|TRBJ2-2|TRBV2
CASSEVGGNTGELFF
TGTGCCAGCAGTGAAGTCGGGGGAAACACCGGGGAGCTGTTTTTT
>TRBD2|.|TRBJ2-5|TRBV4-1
CASRPAGRYQETQYF
TGCGCCAGCCGCCCAGCGGGGAGGTACCAAGAGACCCAGTACTTC
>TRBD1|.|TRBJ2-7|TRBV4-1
CASSHPRGRDSHSYEQYF
TGCGCCAGCAGCCATCCCCGAGGAAGGGACAGCCATTCCTACGAGCAGTACTTC
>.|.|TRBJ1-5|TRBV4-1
CASSQVYSSNQPQHF
TGCGCCAGCAGCCAAGTTTACAGTAGCAATCAGCCCCAGCATTTT
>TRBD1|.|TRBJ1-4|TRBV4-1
CASSQNRGNTEKLFF
TGCGCCAGCAGCCAAAACAGGGGTAACACCGAAAAACTGTTTTTT